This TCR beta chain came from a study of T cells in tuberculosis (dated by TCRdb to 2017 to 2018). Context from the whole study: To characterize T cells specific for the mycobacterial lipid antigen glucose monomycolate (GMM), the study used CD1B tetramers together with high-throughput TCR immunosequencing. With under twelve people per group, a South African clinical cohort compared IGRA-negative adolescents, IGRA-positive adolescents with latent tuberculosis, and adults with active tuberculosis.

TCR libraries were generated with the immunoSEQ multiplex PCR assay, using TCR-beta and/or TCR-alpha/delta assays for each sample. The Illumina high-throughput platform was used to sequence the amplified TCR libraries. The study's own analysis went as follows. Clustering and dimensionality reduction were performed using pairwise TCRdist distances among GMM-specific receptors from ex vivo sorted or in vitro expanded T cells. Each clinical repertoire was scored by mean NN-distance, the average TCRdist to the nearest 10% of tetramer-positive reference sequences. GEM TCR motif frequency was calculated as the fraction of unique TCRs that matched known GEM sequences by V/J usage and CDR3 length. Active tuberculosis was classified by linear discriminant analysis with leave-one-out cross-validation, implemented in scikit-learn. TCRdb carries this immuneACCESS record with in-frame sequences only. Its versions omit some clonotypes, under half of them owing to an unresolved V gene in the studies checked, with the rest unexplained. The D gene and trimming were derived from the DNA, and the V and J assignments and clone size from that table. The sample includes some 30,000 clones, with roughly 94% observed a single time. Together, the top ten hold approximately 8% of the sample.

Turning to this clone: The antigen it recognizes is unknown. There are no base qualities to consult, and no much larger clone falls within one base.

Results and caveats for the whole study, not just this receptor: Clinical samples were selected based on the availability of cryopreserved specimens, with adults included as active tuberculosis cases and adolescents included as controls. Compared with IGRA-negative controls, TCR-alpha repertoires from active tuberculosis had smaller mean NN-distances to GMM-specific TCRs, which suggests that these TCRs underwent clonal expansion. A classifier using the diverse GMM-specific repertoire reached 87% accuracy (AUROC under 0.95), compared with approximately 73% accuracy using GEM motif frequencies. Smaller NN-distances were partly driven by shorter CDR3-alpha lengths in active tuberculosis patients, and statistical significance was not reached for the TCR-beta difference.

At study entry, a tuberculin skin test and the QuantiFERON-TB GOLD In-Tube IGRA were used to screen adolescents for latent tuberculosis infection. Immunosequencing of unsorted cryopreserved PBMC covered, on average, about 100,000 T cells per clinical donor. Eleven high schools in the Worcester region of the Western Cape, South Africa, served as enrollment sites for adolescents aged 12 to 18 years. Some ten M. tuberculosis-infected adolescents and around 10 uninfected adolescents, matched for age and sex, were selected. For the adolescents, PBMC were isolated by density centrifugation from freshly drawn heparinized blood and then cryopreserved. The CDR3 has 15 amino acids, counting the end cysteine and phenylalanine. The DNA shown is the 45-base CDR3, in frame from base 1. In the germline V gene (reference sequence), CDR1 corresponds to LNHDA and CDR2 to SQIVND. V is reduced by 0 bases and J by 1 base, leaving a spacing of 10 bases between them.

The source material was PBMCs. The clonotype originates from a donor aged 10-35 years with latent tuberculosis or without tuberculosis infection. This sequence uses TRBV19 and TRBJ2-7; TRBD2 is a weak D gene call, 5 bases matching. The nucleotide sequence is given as TGTGCCAGTAGTATAGAGGGAGCGGAATCCTACGAGCAGTACTTC. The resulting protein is CASSIEGAESYEQYF.